One and the same sample provided the 29 T cell receptor beta chains below, sequenced in a study of cytomegalovirus exposure and HLA in healthy donors. Assay: immunoSEQ multiplex PCR; the TCRdb copy retains only in-frame clones and omits some. The data show 100,000 or so clones, with about 88% seen just once and approximately 6.3% held by the top ten. The sample consisted of PBMCs. The receptors shown here come from a man between 18 and 35 years old in good health and CMV-seropositive.

This clone was seen just once. The chain uses TRBV7-8 and TRBJ2-7; 9 bases match TRBD1. Germline V gives CDR1 SGHVS, CDR2 FQNEAQ. This CDR3 is built from 16 residues. The junction had 6 bases not matched to a gene; V was cut back by 3 bases and J by 0 bases. The CDR3 DNA reads as TGTGCCAGCAGCTTTGAGGGACAGGGAGGCTCCTACGAGCAGTACTTC. Translated: CASSFEGQGGSYEQYF.

The chain combines TRBV4-3 with TRBJ1-1, with TRBD1 as a possible D gene (6 bases). CDR1 and CDR2 (germline): LGHNA, YSLEER. The CDR3 is made up of 14 amino acids. Deletions cut 4 bases from V and 4 bases from J, with 13 bases between. The CDR3 sequence: CASSPTWGLTEAFF. CDR3 nucleotide sequence: TGCGCCAGCAGCCCCACTTGGGGGCTCACTGAAGCTTTCTTT.

This clone has more than one count but fewer than ten. This chain uses TRBV29-1 with TRBJ2-7; weak D call: TRBD1 (5 bases). The CDR3 has 13 amino acids. Trimming removed 4 bases at V and 5 bases at J, with 15 bases between. CDR1 and CDR2 (germline): SQVTM, ANQGSEA. Written as DNA, the CDR3 is TGCAGCGTTGTAGGGCTGGCACAGGACGAGCAGTACTTC. Residues: CSVVGLAQDEQYF.

Only one count was recorded for this clone. The J gene is TRBJ2-3, the V gene TRBV11-1; no reliable D call. The CDR3 contains 15 residues. The germline V gene has CDR1 SGHAT and CDR2 FQDESV (reference sequence). V was shortened by 3 bases and J by 2 bases, with 12 bases between the two germline ends. CDR3 loop: CASSLFLRDTDTQYF. CDR3 bases: TGTGCCAGCAGCTTGTTTCTCCGAGACACAGATACGCAGTATTTT.

The chain is built from TRBV7-9 and TRBJ2-7; TRBD2 matches 14 bases. The germline V gene has CDR1 SEHNR and CDR2 FQNEAQ (reference sequence). The CDR3 covers 18 residues. After removal of 4 bases from V and 1 base from J, the junction contained 9 bases not matched to a gene. This CDR3 reads CASSSLTSGRAISYEQYF. For the CDR3, the DNA is TGTGCCAGCAGCTCGCTGACTAGCGGGAGGGCCATATCCTACGAGCAGTACTTC.

V is TRBV2 and J is TRBJ2-1; 9 bases are a match to TRBD2. The germline CDR1 and CDR2 sequences are SNHLY and FYNNEI. V shed 11 bases and J 4 bases; nucleotides not matched to a gene: 15. The length of the CDR3 is 16 residues. CDR3 sequence (DNA): TGTGCCGGGACCAGTGGGACTAGCATGGTGTACAATGAGCAGTTCTTC. It is translated as CAGTSGTSMVYNEQFF. Complete variable domain (other parts from reference TRBV2 and TRBJ2-1): EPEVTQTPSHQVTQMGQEVILRCVPISNHLYFYWYRQILGQKVEFLVSFYNNEISEKSEIFDDQFSVERPDGSNFTLKIRSTKLEDSAMYFCAGTSGTSMVYNEQFFGPGTRLTVL.

This clone has a single count. This chain joins TRBV4-3 and TRBJ2-1; 9 nucleotides match TRBD1. CDR1 and CDR2 from the germline V gene are LGHNA and YSLEER. The CDR3 is 21 residues long. The V segment lost 0 bases and the J segment 0 bases; nucleotides outside the gene matches: 15. CDR3 nucleotide sequence: TGCGCCAGCAGCCAAGAGGGGACCGGGACAGGGAGGTTGAGCTCCTACAATGAGCAGTTCTTC. It yields the protein CASSQEGTGTGRLSSYNEQFF.

The chain has TRBV11-3 and TRBJ1-1; D possibly corresponds to TRBD1 (5 bases). Germline CDR1 reads SGHNT; CDR2 reads YENEEA. The length of the CDR3 is 14 residues. V was clipped by 5 bases and J by 7 bases, with 17 bases between them. Here the CDR3 DNA reads TGTGCCAGCAGCCCCATCCGGGGGAGGAATGAAGCTTTCTTT. As protein: CASSPIRGRNEAFF.

The V and J genes are TRBV18 and TRBJ1-3; D is undetermined. Trimming pared 5 bases from V and 2 bases from J, leaving 10 bases between. The CDR3 is 14 residues long. CDR1 is KGHSH and CDR2 is LQKENI in the germline V gene. CDR3 protein: CASSDTRAGNTIYF. CDR3 nucleotides: TGTGCCAGCTCAGATACCCGGGCTGGAAACACCATATATTTT.

This chain connects TRBV2 to TRBJ2-7; 12 bases map to TRBD2. The germline V gene encodes CDR1 SNHLY and CDR2 FYNNEI. There are 17 residues in the CDR3. After removal of 7 bases from V and 4 bases from J, the junction contained 14 bases not matched to a gene. For the CDR3, the DNA is TGTGCCAGCACACCTGGGCTAGCGGGAGGGGAGGTATACGAGCAGTACTTC. Protein sequence: CASTPGLAGGEVYEQYF. Full variable domain (remainder filled in from reference TRBV2 and TRBJ2-7): EPEVTQTPSHQVTQMGQEVILRCVPISNHLYFYWYRQILGQKVEFLVSFYNNEISEKSEIFDDQFSVERPDGSNFTLKIRSTKLEDSAMYFCASTPGLAGGEVYEQYFGPGTRLTVT.

The count of this clone is one. V and J are TRBV7-2 and TRBJ2-3; the match to TRBD2 covers 11 bases. CDR1 and CDR2 from the germline V gene are SGHTA and FQGNSA. The CDR3 totals 17 residues. The V and J ends lost 0 bases and 2 bases, in that order; junction bases with no gene match: 4. In DNA form, the CDR3 reads TGTGCCAGCAGCTTAGCGGGGACTAGCGGACACACAGATACGCAGTATTTT. It codes for CASSLAGTSGHTDTQYF.

The chain joins TRBV19 to TRBJ1-6, with 8 bases that match TRBD1. This CDR3 has 18 residues. CDR1 and CDR2 (germline): LNHDA, SQIVND (reference sequence). The trim removed 5 bases at V and 6 bases at J, leaving 15 bases unmatched. The CDR3 protein is CASSDARDRLLGNSPLHF. The DNA of the CDR3 is TGTGCCAGTAGTGACGCTCGGGACAGGTTGCTTGGTAATTCACCCCTCCACTTT.

The V and J genes are TRBV28 and TRBJ1-1; D call uncertain. CDR1 is MDHEN, CDR2 SYDVKM, per germline. The CDR3 runs to 15 residues. Trimming removed 6 bases from V and 2 bases from J, with 16 bases in between. CDR3 sequence: CASRSPRGTNTEAFF. CDR3 bases: TGTGCCAGCAGATCCCCCCGGGGTACAAACACTGAAGCTTTCTTT.

The J gene is TRBJ2-2, the V gene TRBV5-4, with 7 positions matching TRBD1. The V and J ends lost 4 bases and 5 bases, in that order; junction bases with no gene match: 8. The CDR3 spans 15 residues. Germline CDR1 and CDR2: SGHNT and YYREEE (reference sequence). Here the CDR3 reads CASSRRQGVTGELFF. In DNA, the CDR3 is TGTGCCAGCAGCCGAAGACAGGGCGTAACCGGGGAGCTGTTTTTT.

The V gene is TRBV11-3, the J gene TRBJ1-4; D remains ambiguous. The CDR3 length is 13 residues. Between the trimmed V and J ends, which lost 5 bases and 8 bases, there was a span of 12 bases. The germline V gene encodes CDR1 SGHNT and CDR2 YENEEA. The CDR3 DNA is TGTGCCAGCAGCCAATCAGTGGGCGAAAAACTGTTTTTT. Translation gives CASSQSVGEKLFF.

The V and J genes are TRBV6-7 and TRBJ2-4; D might be TRBD1 (5 bases). TRBV6-7 falls under the ORF class, with uncertain function. This CDR3 is built from 16 residues. V lost 7 bases and J 0 bases, leaving 16 bases between the germline ends. The CDR3, as DNA: TGTGCCAGCACCCGAGTGGGGCATTTAGCCAAAAACATTCAGTACTTC. Translated: CASTRVGHLAKNIQYF.

CDR3 sequence (DNA): TGTGCCAGCAGCCAAGACTCGCGGCGGATGAACACTGAAGCTTTCTTT. This sequence encodes CASSQDSRRMNTEAFF. The rearrangement uses TRBV4-2 and TRBJ1-1; unclear D gene. Germline V gives CDR1 LGHNA, CDR2 YNFKEQ. V gave up 0 bases and J gave up 0 bases, with 11 bases separating them. The CDR3 spans 16 residues.

V usage is TRBV7-9 and J usage is TRBJ2-5, with D possibly matching TRBD2 (5 bases). This CDR3 region has 15 residues. Germline-derived CDR1 and CDR2 are SEHNR and FQNEAQ (reference sequence). V was cut by 0 bases and J by 3 bases, with 11 bases left in between. CDR3 nucleotides: TGTGCCAGCAGCTTAGCCTTAGGACTGGAAGAGACCCAGTACTTC. Protein: CASSLALGLEETQYF.

The rearrangement joins TRBV19 to TRBJ2-2; tentative D call: TRBD1 (5 bases). V gave up 4 bases and J gave up 1 base, with 16 bases separating them. The CDR3 has 17 residues. Germline V gene lookup returns CDR1 LNHDA and CDR2 SQIVND (reference sequence). CDR3 region: CASSRALETVNTGELFF. The DNA of the CDR3 is TGTGCCAGTAGTAGGGCGCTCGAGACAGTGAACACCGGGGAGCTGTTTTTT.

This sequence joins TRBV11-3 and TRBJ2-7; 9 nucleotides line up with TRBD2. With V trimmed by 4 bases and J by 4 bases, 5 bases remained unmatched. The length of the CDR3 is 14 residues. Germline values: CDR1 SGHNT, CDR2 YENEEA. CDR3 nucleotide sequence: TGTGCCAGCAGCTATTTAGCGGGAGCTTACGAGCAGTACTTC. Its protein is CASSYLAGAYEQYF.

CDR3: CASSPPGRDTEAFF. CDR3 nucleotide sequence: TGTGCCAGCTCACCGCCCGGTCGGGACACTGAAGCTTTCTTT. This rearrangement joins TRBV18 to TRBJ1-1, with no clear D. CDR1 is KGHSH and CDR2 is LQKENI in the germline V gene. V dropped 3 bases and J dropped 3 bases, with 11 bases sitting between them. This CDR3 contains 14 residues.

This chain connects TRBV7-9 to TRBJ2-1, with a possible D match to TRBD2 (6 bases). V was cut by 1 base and J by 6 bases, with 16 bases left in between. Germline lookup yields CDR1 SEHNR and CDR2 FQNEAQ (reference sequence). The CDR3 is 16 amino acids. In DNA, the CDR3 is TGTGCCAGCAGCTTAGGGTTGGCGGCGGGGTTCAATGAGCAGTTCTTC. Translated, it gives CASSLGLAAGFNEQFF.

V is TRBV5-4 and J is TRBJ2-3; 14 nucleotides agree with TRBD2. In germline, CDR1 is SGHNT, CDR2 YYREEE (reference sequence). The CDR3 has 19 residues. With V trimmed by 3 bases and J by 6 bases, 15 bases remained unmatched. The CDR3 spells CASSYPGLAGEGSKDTQYF. The CDR3 nucleotides are TGTGCCAGCAGCTATCCGGGACTAGCGGGAGAGGGGTCTAAGGATACGCAGTATTTT.

This chain links TRBV4-3 with TRBJ2-3, with 10 nucleotides matching TRBD1. CDR3 length: 15 amino acids. V trimming: 6 bases; J trimming: 2 bases; junction bases outside the gene matches: 5. The V gene's germline CDR1 is LGHNA and CDR2 YSLEER. The CDR3 DNA sequence: TGCGCCAGCAGTGACAGGGGGCGAGTCACAGATACGCAGTATTTT. This codes for CASSDRGRVTDTQYF.

This clone came up a few times. This chain connects TRBV7-3 to TRBJ2-3; D uncertain. Trimming removed 5 bases at V and 1 base at J, with 13 bases between. CDR3 size: 15 residues. The germline V gene encodes CDR1 SGHTA and CDR2 FQGTGA. CDR3 in amino acids: CASSQSPSRTDTQYF. CDR3 DNA sequence: TGTGCCAGCAGCCAAAGCCCTTCCCGCACAGATACGCAGTATTTT.

The chain has TRBV28 and TRBJ2-1, with TRBD2 matching over 10 bases. CDR1 MDHEN and CDR2 SYDVKM come from the germline V gene. J gave up 6 bases and V 5 bases, and 7 bases lay outside the gene matches. This CDR3 is built from 15 residues. In DNA, the CDR3 is TGTGCCAGCAGTCCTCTAGCGGGGGACTTCAATGAGCAGTTCTTC. This encodes CASSPLAGDFNEQFF.

The rearrangement links TRBV11-3 to TRBJ2-5; maybe TRBD1 (7 bases). The CDR3 extends over 13 amino acids. Per germline, CDR1 SGHNT and CDR2 YENEEA. The V and J ends lost 7 bases and 4 bases respectively, with 13 bases between them. The CDR3 sequence is CASTRGVGETQYF. CDR3 in DNA: TGTGCCAGCACCAGGGGGGTTGGAGAGACCCAGTACTTC. The variable domain in full, with the rest retrieved from reference TRBV11-3 and TRBJ2-5, is EAGVVQSPRYKIIEKKQPVAFWCNPISGHNTLYWYLQNLGQGPELLIRYENEEAVDDSQLPKDRFSAERLKGVDSTLKIQPAELGDSAVYLCASTRGVGETQYFGPGTRLLVL.

The chain links TRBV7-3 to TRBJ2-2; 9 bases are shared with TRBD1. The length of the CDR3 is 15 residues. The germline CDR1 and CDR2 sequences are SGHTA and FQGTGA. The J segment lost 4 bases and the V segment lost 6 bases, leaving 6 bases of the junction unmatched. Written as DNA, the CDR3 is TGTGCCAGCAGACTTACAGGGGGCCCCACCGGGGAGCTGTTTTTT. It translates to CASRLTGGPTGELFF.

The chain combines TRBV5-1 with TRBJ2-7; 9 nucleotides align to TRBD2. V shed 0 bases, J shed 5 bases, and the junction held 12 bases outside the gene matches. This CDR3 comprises 17 residues. CDR1 SGHRS and CDR2 YFSETQ come from the germline V gene. The CDR3 reads CASSLGPASGIIHEQYF. CDR3 in DNA: TGCGCCAGCAGCTTGGGGCCGGCTAGCGGGATTATCCACGAGCAGTACTTC. Complete variable domain (other parts from reference TRBV5-1 and TRBJ2-7): KAGVTQTPRYLIKTRGQQVTLSCSPISGHRSVSWYQQTPGQGLQFLFEYFSETQRNKGNFPGRFSGRQFSNSRSEMNVSTLELGDSALYLCASSLGPASGIIHEQYFGPGTRLTVT.